These T cell receptor beta chains were read from a single sample in a study of blood T cells in healthy people across ages. MiXCR, applied by TCRdb to the 5' RACE reads, yields one record per CDR3 protein. The table has fewer than 900,000 distinct CDR3 sequences, around half seen once. Sequenced material: blood. Receptor source: a woman aged 55-70 years in good health. The CDR3 runs from the conserved cysteine through the conserved F or W. D genes are given only for firm matches. The listing skips clone size in some rows; elsewhere it reads once, few, many or a size class.

>-|TRBJ2-4|TRBD1|TRBV25-1
TGTGCCAGCAGGGGGACAGAGCTAGCCAAAAACATTCAGTACTTC
CASRGTELAKNIQYF
>few|TRBJ2-7|-|TRBV20-1
TGCAGTGCCCCTAGTAGCGTCTACTCCTACGAGCAGTACTTC
CSAPSSVYSYEQYF
>-|TRBJ1-2|TRBD1|TRBV30
TGTGCCTGGAGTGGGACAGGGGGCAGCTATGGCTACACCTTC
CAWSGTGGSYGYTF
>few|TRBJ2-3|TRBD1|TRBV2
TGTGCCAGCAGTGACAGGGGGCAAGGTACGCAGTATTTT
CASSDRGQGTQYF
>once|TRBJ2-1|TRBD2|TRBV2
TGTGCCAGCAGAGCCACAAGGACTAGCGGGAGGTCTAATGAGCAGTTCTTC
CASRATRTSGRSNEQFF
>few|TRBJ2-7|-|TRBV2
TGTGCCAGCAGTGTAGGAGGGATCGAGCAGTACTTC
CASSVGGIEQYF
>-|TRBJ1-3|-|TRBV20-1
TGCAGTGCTAGAAGGGAATCCGGTGGAAACACCATATATTTT
CSARRESGGNTIYF
>-|TRBJ1-2|TRBD1|TRBV5-6
TGTGCCAGCAGCTTGGCTCCCGGGGACAGTCGCTATGGCTACACCTTC
CASSLAPGDSRYGYTF
>-|TRBJ1-1|TRBD1|TRBV29-1
TGCAGCGCGGGACAGGGGCCGAGCACTGAAGCTTTCTTT
CSAGQGPSTEAFF
>few|TRBJ2-7|-|TRBV12-3/TRBV12-4
TGTGCCAGCAGACTGGACGGCATCTACGAGCAGTACTTC
CASRLDGIYEQYF
>few|TRBJ1-1|-|TRBV7-9
TGTGCCAGCAGTACGGGGGTGAACACTGAAGCTTTCTTT
CASSTGVNTEAFF
>once|TRBJ1-2|-|TRBV20-1
TGCAGTCCTAAAGGGGGGGCTGACTATGGCTACACCTTC
CSPKGGADYGYTF
>-|TRBJ2-4|TRBD2|TRBV6-2/TRBV6-3
TGTGCCAGCAGTTCCGCTTCGACTAGCGGGATAGGGATTCAGTACTTC
CASSSASTSGIGIQYF
>-|TRBJ1-2|TRBD1|TRBV7-2
TGTGCCAGCAGCTTCGGGGGACAGTCGGGCTACACCTTC
CASSFGGQSGYTF
>-|TRBJ2-1|-|TRBV3-1
TGTGCCAGCAGCCAAGCCGCCAGGGTGAGTCAGTTCTTC
CASSQAARVSQFF
>-|TRBJ1-6|-|TRBV7-2
TGTGCCAGCAGCTCCAAAACTGGACGTCGGTCGGTCGCACCCCTCCACTTT
CASSSKTGRRSVAPLHF
>-|TRBJ2-7|-|TRBV12-3/TRBV12-4
TGTGCCAGCACCCTGGACTCCTACGAGCAGTACTTC
CASTLDSYEQYF
>-|TRBJ2-3|-|TRBV7-9
TGTGCCAGCAGCTCTTACAGCGGACCTAGCACAGATACGCAGTATTTT
CASSSYSGPSTDTQYF
>-|TRBJ1-4|-|TRBV7-2
TGTGCCAGCAGCAATCGATTGGTCGAAAAACTGTTTTTT
CASSNRLVEKLFF
>-|TRBJ2-7|-|TRBV11-2
TGTGCCAGCAGCTTAGTGGCTAGGGCCCAGTACTTC
CASSLVARAQYF
>-|TRBJ2-7|-|TRBV6-5
TGTGCCAGCAGTTACAGTCTGGTGTCCTCCCGTGGATACGAGCAGTACTTC
CASSYSLVSSRGYEQYF
>-|TRBJ2-7|-|TRBV27
TGTGCCAGCAGTACCCCGGGACTCTATACCTACGAGCAGTACTTC
CASSTPGLYTYEQYF
>-|TRBJ1-4|-|TRBV5-1
TGCGCCAGCAGACCAAACACCGCAACTAATGAAAAACTGTTTTTT
CASRPNTATNEKLFF
>few|TRBJ2-6|-|TRBV4-3
TGCGCCAGCAGCCAAGAAGTGGGGGACTCTGGGGCCAACGTCCTGACTTTC
CASSQEVGDSGANVLTF
>-|TRBJ2-7|TRBD1|TRBV3-1
TGTGCCAGCAGCCCATGGGACAGACATTACGAGCAGTACTTC
CASSPWDRHYEQYF
>-|TRBJ1-1|-|TRBV11-2
TGTGCCAGCAGGTCAGCAGGGAACACTGAAGCTTTCTTT
CASRSAGNTEAFF
>-|TRBJ2-3|TRBD2|TRBV4-2
TGTGCCAGCAGCCAAACATTACTAGCGGGAGGTGGAGATACGCAGTATTTT
CASSQTLLAGGGDTQYF